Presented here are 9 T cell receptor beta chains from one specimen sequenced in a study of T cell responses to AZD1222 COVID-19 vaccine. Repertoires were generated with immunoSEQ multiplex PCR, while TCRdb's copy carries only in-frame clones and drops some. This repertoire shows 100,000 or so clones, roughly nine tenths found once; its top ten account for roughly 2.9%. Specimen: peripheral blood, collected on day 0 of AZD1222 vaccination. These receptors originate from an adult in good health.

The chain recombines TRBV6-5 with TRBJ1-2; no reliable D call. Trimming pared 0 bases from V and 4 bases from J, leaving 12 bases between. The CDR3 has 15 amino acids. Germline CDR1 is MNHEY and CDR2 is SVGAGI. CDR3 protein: CASSYSRSRAYGYTF. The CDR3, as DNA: TGTGCCAGCAGTTACTCGAGATCAAGGGCCTATGGCTACACCTTC.

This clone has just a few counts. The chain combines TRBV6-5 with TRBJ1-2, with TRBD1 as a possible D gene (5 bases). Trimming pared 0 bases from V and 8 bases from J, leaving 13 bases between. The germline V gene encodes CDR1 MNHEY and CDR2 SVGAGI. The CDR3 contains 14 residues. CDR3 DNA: TGTGCCAGCAGTTACTCTATACAGGCGGGAGGCTACACCTTC. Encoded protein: CASSYSIQAGGYTF.

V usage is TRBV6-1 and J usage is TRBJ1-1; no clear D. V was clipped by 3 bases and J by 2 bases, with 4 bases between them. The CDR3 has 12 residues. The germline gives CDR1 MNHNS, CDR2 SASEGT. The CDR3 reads CASSDSNTEAFF. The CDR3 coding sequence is TGTGCCAGCAGTGACAGTAACACTGAAGCTTTCTTT.

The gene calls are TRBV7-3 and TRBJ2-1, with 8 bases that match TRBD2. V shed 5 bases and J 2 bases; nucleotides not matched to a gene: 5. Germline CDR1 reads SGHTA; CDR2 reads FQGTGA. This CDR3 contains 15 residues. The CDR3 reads CASSPERGTYNEQFF. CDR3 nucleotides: TGTGCCAGCAGCCCGGAGCGGGGGACCTACAATGAGCAGTTCTTC.

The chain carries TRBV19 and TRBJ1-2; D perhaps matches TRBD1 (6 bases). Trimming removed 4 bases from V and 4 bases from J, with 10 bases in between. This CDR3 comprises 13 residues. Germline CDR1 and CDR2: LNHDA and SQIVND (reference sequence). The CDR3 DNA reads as TGTGCCAGTAGTACGACAGGATTCTATGGCTACACCTTC. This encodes CASSTTGFYGYTF.

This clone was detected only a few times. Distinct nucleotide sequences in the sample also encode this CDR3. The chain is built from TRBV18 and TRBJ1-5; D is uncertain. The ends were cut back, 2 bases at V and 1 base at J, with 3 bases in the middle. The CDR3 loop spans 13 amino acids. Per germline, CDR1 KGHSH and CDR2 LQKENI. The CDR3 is CASSPDSNQPQHF. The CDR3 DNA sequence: TGTGCCAGCTCACCAGACAGCAATCAGCCCCAGCATTTT.

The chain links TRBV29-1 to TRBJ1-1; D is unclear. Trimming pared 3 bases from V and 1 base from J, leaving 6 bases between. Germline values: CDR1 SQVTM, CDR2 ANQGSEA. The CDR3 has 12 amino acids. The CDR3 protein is CSVDSGNTEAFF. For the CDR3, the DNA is TGCAGCGTTGACTCAGGGAACACTGAAGCTTTCTTT. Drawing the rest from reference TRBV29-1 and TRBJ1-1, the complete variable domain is SAVISQKPSRDICQRGTSLTIQCQVDSQVTMMFWYRQQPGQSLTLIATANQGSEATYESGFVIDKFPISRPNLTFSTLTVSNMSPEDSSIYLCSVDSGNTEAFFGQGTRLTVV.

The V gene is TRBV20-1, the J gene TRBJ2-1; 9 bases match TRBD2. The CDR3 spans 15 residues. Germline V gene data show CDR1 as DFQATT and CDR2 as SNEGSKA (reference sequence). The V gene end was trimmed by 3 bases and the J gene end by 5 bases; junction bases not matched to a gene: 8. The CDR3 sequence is CSASGAGGADNEQFF. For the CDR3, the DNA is TGCAGTGCTAGTGGCGCGGGGGGGGCCGACAATGAGCAGTTCTTC.

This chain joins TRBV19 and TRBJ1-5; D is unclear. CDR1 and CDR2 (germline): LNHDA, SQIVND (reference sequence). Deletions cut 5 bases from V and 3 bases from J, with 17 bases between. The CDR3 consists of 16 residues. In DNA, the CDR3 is TGTGCCAGTAGTCCCTCAGGACGGCTAACCAATCAGCCCCAGCATTTT. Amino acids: CASSPSGRLTNQPQHF.